A single sample is the source of the 30 T cell receptor beta chains below, sequenced in a study of blood T cell repertoires in COVID-19. Repertoires were generated with immunoSEQ multiplex PCR, while TCRdb's copy carries only in-frame clones and drops some. The repertoire has over 60,000 clones, around 77% of them found once; the top ten carry 20% to 25%. The sequencing input was peripheral blood. The receptors originated from a man aged 80 or over with active or convalescent COVID-19.

About this clone: At one end, the junction sequence differs from germline, possibly due to a read error. The V and J genes are TRBV4-1 and TRBJ2-7, with 12 nucleotides matching TRBD1. Germline values: CDR1 MGHRA, CDR2 YSYEKL. There are 15 residues in the CDR3. CDR3 in amino acids: CASSRAGQGAREQYF. CDR3 in DNA: TGCGCCAGTAGCCGCGCGGGACAGGGGGCGAGGGAGCAGTACTTC.

The chain's CDR3 is CASRKGQSGDTQYF. CDR3 DNA: TGTGCCAGCAGGAAGGGACAGTCCGGGGATACGCAGTATTTT. V gene TRBV6-5 combines with J gene TRBJ2-3; 7 bases align to TRBD1. With 6 bases clipped from V and 6 bases from J, the junction kept 9 bases outside the gene matches. The germline V gene encodes CDR1 MNHEY and CDR2 SVGAGI. The CDR3 length is 14 residues.

The chain couples TRBV11-2 to TRBJ1-1; D remains unclear. The germline V and J ends were trimmed by 4 bases and 4 bases, with 10 bases remaining between them. Germline V CDR1 and CDR2: SGHAT, FQNNGV. The CDR3 length is 13 residues. The CDR3 coding sequence is TGTGCCAGCAGCTCACGGGTGGGCACTGAAGCTTTCTTT. The encoded protein is CASSSRVGTEAFF.

The rearrangement links TRBV28 to TRBJ2-5, with TRBD2 identical over 8 bases. This CDR3 comprises 15 residues. With V trimmed by 10 bases and J by 4 bases, 14 bases remained unmatched. CDR1 is MDHEN and CDR2 is SYDVKM in the germline V gene. This CDR3 is CATREPGRARETQYF. The CDR3 nucleotides read TGTGCCACCCGCGAGCCCGGGAGGGCCAGAGAGACCCAGTACTTC.

The V and J genes are TRBV6-5 and TRBJ1-1; a possible D gene is TRBD1 (5 bases). This CDR3 is 14 amino acids long. Germline CDR1 and CDR2: MNHEY and SVGAGI. The germline V and J ends were trimmed by 2 bases and 6 bases, with 13 bases remaining between them. CDR3 region: CASSYMQGSAEAFF. The DNA for the CDR3 is TGTGCCAGCAGTTACATGCAGGGATCAGCTGAAGCTTTCTTT.

This clone was picked up one time. The chain recombines TRBV7-8 with TRBJ2-7; 8 nucleotides line up with TRBD1. With 3 bases clipped from V and 6 bases from J, the junction kept 7 bases outside the gene matches. This CDR3 spans 14 amino acids. Per germline, CDR1 SGHVS and CDR2 FQNEAQ. The chain's CDR3 is CASSFEGQAREQYF. CDR3 in DNA: TGTGCCAGCAGCTTTGAGGGACAGGCCCGCGAGCAGTACTTC.

V and J are TRBV24-1 and TRBJ2-1, with D maybe TRBD1 (9 bases). With 4 bases removed from V and 3 bases from J, the gap between germline ends came to 18 bases. The CDR3 runs to 17 residues. The germline V gene encodes CDR1 KGHDR and CDR2 SFDVKD. The CDR3 bases are TGTGCCACCAGTGACCCCGGGGGGGACAGGGTCTACAATGAGCAGTTCTTC. It specifies CATSDPGGDRVYNEQFF.

The sample holds one count of this clone. The V gene is TRBV24-1, the J gene TRBJ1-5; possible D gene TRBD1, 6 bases. V was cut by 4 bases and J by 11 bases, with 26 bases left in between. The CDR3 covers 17 residues. Germline V CDR1 and CDR2: KGHDR, SFDVKD. CDR3: CATSDRTGTPARGAQHF. CDR3 nucleotides: TGTGCCACCAGTGACCGGACCGGGACACCAGCGAGAGGGGCCCAGCATTTT.

The chain links TRBV11-3 to TRBJ2-1; maybe TRBD2 (6 bases). In germline, CDR1 is SGHNT, CDR2 YENEEA. With 5 bases removed from V and 12 bases from J, the gap between germline ends came to 11 bases. The CDR3 sequence is 11 residues long. This CDR3 reads CASSGGFGQFF. The CDR3 coding sequence is TGTGCCAGCAGCGGAGGGTTTGGGCAGTTCTTC.

The rearrangement joins TRBV29-1 to TRBJ2-3, with D unclear. CDR1 and CDR2 (germline): SQVTM, ANQGSEA. The CDR3 has 14 residues. Trimming removed 0 bases from V and 8 bases from J, with 15 bases in between. The CDR3 loop reads CSVEETDSTSTQYF. For the CDR3, the DNA is TGCAGCGTTGAAGAAACAGATTCCACTTCTACGCAGTATTTT.

The V gene is TRBV12-3 or TRBV12-4, the J gene TRBJ2-3; 8 bases are shared with TRBD2. V was clipped by 7 bases and J by 6 bases; unmatched bases: 6. This CDR3 has 13 amino acids. The CDR3 protein is CASTGGFVDTQYF. DNA for the CDR3: TGTGCCAGCACGGGGGGGTTTGTGGATACGCAGTATTTT.

This clone has a single count. This chain joins TRBV7-9 and TRBJ2-3; D is perhaps TRBD2 (6 bases). The ends were cut back, 7 bases at V and 4 bases at J, with 18 bases in the middle. The V gene's germline CDR1 is SEHNR and CDR2 FQNEAQ (reference sequence). This CDR3 has 15 residues. Written as DNA, the CDR3 is TGTGCCAGCACTGAGCAGGCTAGCGAGTCAGATACGCAGTATTTT. Protein: CASTEQASESDTQYF. The entire variable domain, with the rest obtained from reference TRBV7-9 and TRBJ2-3, is as follows: DTGVSQNPRHKITKRGQNVTFRCDPISEHNRLYWYRQTLGQGPEFLTYFQNEAQLEKSRLLSDRFSAERPKGSFSTLEIQRTEQGDSAMYLCASTEQASESDTQYFGPGTRLTVL.

The chain has TRBV12-5 and TRBJ1-6, with 7 bases lining up with TRBD1. CDR1 and CDR2 (germline): LGHNT, FRNRAP. The CDR3 runs to 13 residues. V gave up 8 bases and J gave up 7 bases; unmatched junction bases: 5. The CDR3 protein is CASRRGNNSPLHF. CDR3 sequence (DNA): TGTGCTAGTCGCAGGGGGAACAATTCACCCCTCCACTTT.

This rearrangement joins TRBV27 to TRBJ2-5, with 14 bases lining up with TRBD2. CDR3 length equals 14 residues. Germline CDR1 MNHEY, CDR2 SMNVEV (reference sequence). V gave up 7 bases and J gave up 5 bases; unmatched junction bases: 3. The CDR3 DNA is TGTGCCAGCATGGGGACTAGCGGGAGTGAGACCCAGTACTTC. This translates into CASMGTSGSETQYF.

The chain links TRBV28 to TRBJ1-2; D is unresolved. There are 14 residues in the CDR3. V gave up 3 bases and J gave up 4 bases, with 12 bases separating them. CDR1 and CDR2 (germline): MDHEN, SYDVKM. The CDR3 loop reads CASSFRGPAYGYTF. The DNA of the CDR3 is TGTGCCAGCAGTTTTAGAGGGCCTGCCTATGGCTACACCTTC.

The J gene is TRBJ1-1, the V gene TRBV3-1 (or the pseudogene TRBV3-2), with no clear D. The CDR3 is made up of 15 amino acids. V was clipped by 4 bases and J by 0 bases, with 12 bases between them. In germline, CDR1 is LGHDT, CDR2 YNNKEL (reference sequence). The CDR3 loop is CASSRWRAMNTEAFF. The CDR3 region has the DNA TGTGCCAGCAGCCGGTGGAGGGCTATGAACACTGAAGCTTTCTTT.

This rearrangement joins TRBV7-9 to TRBJ2-5; a weak D match, TRBD2 (6 bases). The germline gives CDR1 SEHNR, CDR2 FQNEAQ (reference sequence). V gave up 4 bases and J gave up 5 bases, with 14 bases separating them. This CDR3 is 14 amino acids long. The CDR3 DNA sequence: TGTGCCAGCAGCTCCCTGGGGGGAGTGGAGACCCAGTACTTC. Amino acid sequence: CASSSLGGVETQYF.

The chain is built from TRBV7-9 and TRBJ2-4, with 7 bases fitting TRBD1. The trim removed 5 bases at V and 2 bases at J, leaving 9 bases unmatched. Germline CDR1 and CDR2: SEHNR and FQNEAQ (reference sequence). The CDR3 loop spans 16 amino acids. CDR3 sequence reads: CASSQETGLSKNIQYF. CDR3 bases: TGTGCCAGCAGCCAAGAGACAGGGCTATCCAAAAACATTCAGTACTTC.

V gene TRBV18 combines with J gene TRBJ2-5; TRBD2 aligns across 13 bases. CDR3 length: 16 amino acids. Germline V CDR1 and CDR2: KGHSH, LQKENI. Losses at the gene ends were 1 base for V and 3 bases for J; bases not matched to a gene: 2. The CDR3 DNA follows: TGTGCCAGCTCACCACGAGGGACTAGCGGGAAAGAGACCCAGTACTTC. As protein: CASSPRGTSGKETQYF.

The J gene is TRBJ2-2, the V gene TRBV2, with TRBD2 matching 13 bases. This CDR3 comprises 17 residues. J was trimmed by 3 bases and V by 7 bases; bases with no gene match: 8. Looked up from germline, CDR1 is SNHLY and CDR2 is FYNNEI. The CDR3 sequence: CASTLLAGGPHTGELFF. CDR3 coding DNA: TGTGCCAGCACCTTACTAGCGGGAGGGCCCCACACCGGGGAGCTGTTTTTT.

The CDR3 nucleotides are TGTGCCAGCAGCTTAGTCCAGGGCTACAATGAGCAGTTCTTC. Translated: CASSLVQGYNEQFF. The rearrangement links TRBV7-6 to TRBJ2-1; TRBD1 is a possible D gene (5 bases). This CDR3 is built from 14 residues. Germline V gene lookup returns CDR1 SGHVS and CDR2 FNYEAQ. The V end was cut by 1 base, the J end by 3 bases, with 7 bases between.

This clone appeared once. Here the CDR3 reads CASSLTGGIRQETQYF. The CDR3 coding sequence is TGTGCCAGCAGCTTAACCGGGGGAATCCGCCAAGAGACCCAGTACTTC. The chain recombines TRBV7-2 with TRBJ2-5, with D possibly being TRBD2 (6 bases). CDR3 size: 16 residues. CDR1 is SGHTA, CDR2 FQGNSA, per germline. The V and J ends lost 2 bases and 1 base respectively, with 14 bases between them.

This clone was seen only once. V gene TRBV6-5 combines with J gene TRBJ2-7, with 8 bases identical to TRBD1. Germline V gene data show CDR1 as MNHEY and CDR2 as SVGAGI. The CDR3 sequence is 15 residues long. The trim removed 0 bases at V and 3 bases at J, leaving 4 bases unmatched. CDR3 DNA sequence: TGTGCCAGCAGTTACTCGTGGACAGGGATCTACGAGCAGTACTTC. As protein: CASSYSWTGIYEQYF.

This chain uses TRBV6-1 with TRBJ2-1; TRBD2 aligns across 8 bases. Germline V CDR1 and CDR2: MNHNS, SASEGT. This CDR3 comprises 17 residues. Unmatched junction bases numbered 15, after V lost 2 bases and J lost 9 bases. CDR3 in DNA: TGTGCCAGCAGTGAAAGGGTGGCGGGGGGCCCTTTATTTGAGCAGTTCTTC. Encoded protein: CASSERVAGGPLFEQFF.

The J gene is TRBJ2-1, the V gene TRBV6-6; tentative D call: TRBD2 (5 bases). The CDR3 runs 15 residues. Germline V gene data show CDR1 as MNHNY and CDR2 as SVGAGI (reference sequence). Trimming removed 4 bases at V and 0 bases at J, with 10 bases between. CDR3 in DNA: TGTGCCAGCAGTTCTCTAGAGGGCTCCTACAATGAGCAGTTCTTC. Translating gives CASSSLEGSYNEQFF.

V usage is TRBV4-2 and J usage is TRBJ2-1; no firm D call. V shed 0 bases and J shed 4 bases, with 10 bases lying between them. The CDR3 extends over 15 amino acids. The germline gives CDR1 LGHNA, CDR2 YNFKEQ. The CDR3 protein is CASSQEEHPYNEQFF. In DNA, the CDR3 is TGTGCCAGCAGCCAAGAGGAGCACCCATACAATGAGCAGTTCTTC.

The chain joins TRBV7-8 to TRBJ1-3; D not resolved. The V gene lost 7 bases and the J gene lost 4 bases, with 8 bases spanning the gap. Per the germline V gene, CDR1 is SGHVS and CDR2 is FQNEAQ. The CDR3 covers 12 residues. The CDR3 bases are TGTGCCAGCACCCAATTGGGAAACACCATATATTTT. Translating gives CASTQLGNTIYF.

Concerning this clone: One junction end does not reproduce the germline sequence, and a read error may be involved. The V and J genes are TRBV6-2 or TRBV6-3 and TRBJ2-3; TRBD2 matches at 16 bases. The CDR3 extends over 13 amino acids. Looked up from germline, CDR1 is MNHEY and CDR2 is SVGEGT. CDR3 in DNA: TGTGCCAGCAGTCAAGGGACTAGCGGGGGGGCCGGTTTT. Its translation is CASSQGTSGGAGF.

J is TRBJ2-3 and V is TRBV7-8, with 7 positions matching TRBD2. The CDR3 is 13 residues long. V shed 5 bases and J 6 bases; nucleotides not matched to a gene: 5. The germline V gene encodes CDR1 SGHVS and CDR2 FQNEAQ. CDR3 sequence: CASSRELADTQYF. The CDR3 DNA reads TGTGCCAGCAGCCGCGAACTAGCGGATACGCAGTATTTT.

V usage is TRBV19 and J usage is TRBJ2-3; TRBD1 agrees at 8 bases. Looked up from germline, CDR1 is LNHDA and CDR2 is SQIVND (reference sequence). Trimming cost V 3 bases and J 1 base; bases outside gene matches: 3. CDR3 length: 15 amino acids. The CDR3, as DNA: TGTGCCAGTAGTATTCGACAGGGGCGCACAGATACGCAGTATTTT. Its translation is CASSIRQGRTDTQYF.